The rows below give T cell receptor beta chains drawn from one sample of a study of post-analysis software for immune sequencing data. TCRdb ran MiXCR on the PCR reads and lists one entry per CDR3 protein. The top ten clones hold approximately 0.6% of a sample with hundreds of thousands of distinct CDR3 sequences, just under 30% of them seen once. The sequenced material came from blood. The receptors shown here come from a girl between 10 and 17 years old with multiple sclerosis. Each CDR3 is given with its conserved first and last residue. Each record gives: D gene, clone size, J gene, V gene, CDR3 DNA, CDR3 protein. D genes are given only for firm matches. Part of the rows lack a size; the others show once, few, many or a class for expanded clones.

. . TRBJ2-1 TRBV5-6 TGTGCCAGCAGCTCAACGGGACGGGGGAATGAGCAGTTCTTC CASSSTGRGNEQFF
TRBD2 . TRBJ2-3 TRBV18 TGTGCCAGCTCACGGACTAGCGGCTACTCTAGCACAGATACGCAGTATTTT CASSRTSGYSSTDTQYF
. . TRBJ2-7 TRBV6-1 TGTGCCAGCAGTGGAGCCGGGCCCGACTCGGTTGGCATCTCTCACGAGCAGTACTTC CASSGAGPDSVGISHEQYF
. . TRBJ2-5 TRBV24-1 TGTGCCACCAGTGATCCAGACAGCCAAGAGACCCAGTACTTC CATSDPDSQETQYF
. . TRBJ1-2 TRBV6-5 TGTGCCAGCGGAATCTCGAGGAACTATGGCTACACCTTC CASGISRNYGYTF
. few TRBJ1-6 TRBV6-2/TRBV6-3 TGTGCCAGCAGCCTTACGCCGGACAGTGATTCACCCCTCCACTTT CASSLTPDSDSPLHF
. few TRBJ1-2 TRBV18 TGTGCCAGCTCACCGACGGCGGAGTATGGCTACACCTTC CASSPTAEYGYTF
TRBD2 . TRBJ2-7 TRBV20-1 TGCAGGGGCTTGGATGCGGGAGCCGGCTACGAGCAGTACTTC CRGLDAGAGYEQYF
. . TRBJ2-5 TRBV7-8 TGTGCTAGCAGCCGGGACACTTGGTACCAAGAGACCCAGTACTTC CASSRDTWYQETQYF
TRBD1 few TRBJ2-3 TRBV7-2 TGTGCCAGCAGCCCGACAGGGCCTACAGATACGCAGTATTTT CASSPTGPTDTQYF
TRBD2 . TRBJ2-1 TRBV29-1 TGCAGCGTTGAAGCTTTTTTAGCGGCGGGAGGTGATCGTGAGCAGTTCTTC CSVEAFLAAGGDREQFF
. . TRBJ1-5 TRBV7-2 TGTGCCAGCAGCGTTGGACAGATAAGGAATCAGCCCCAGCATTTT CASSVGQIRNQPQHF
TRBD2 many TRBJ2-1 TRBV20-1 TGCAGTGCTAGAGGCGGGAGTGGGATATACAATGAGCAGTTCTTC CSARGGSGIYNEQFF
. few TRBJ2-1 TRBV21-1 TGTGCCAGCAGCATAATACCAGATCCCGGACCCTCCTATTCCTACAATGAGCAGTTCTTC CASSIIPDPGPSYSYNEQFF
. . TRBJ1-2 TRBV7-9 TGTGCCAGCAGCTTCGCGTCAGGAAGCCCCGGAGGCTACACCTTC CASSFASGSPGGYTF
. . TRBJ2-7 TRBV7-2 TGTGCCAGCAGCCCAACTAGCTGGAGCTCCTACGAGCAGTACTTC CASSPTSWSSYEQYF
. . TRBJ2-7 TRBV4-3 TGCGCCAGCAGCCGCCGACGGGGTGACGAGCAGTACTTC CASSRRRGDEQYF
TRBD2 . TRBJ2-5 TRBV20-1 TGCAGTGCTAGAGGCGAAGCGGGGACGATGGGGGAGACCCAGTACTTC CSARGEAGTMGETQYF
. few TRBJ2-1 TRBV15 TGTGCCACCAGCAAAATGTTACAGGGAAATGAGCAGTTCTTC CATSKMLQGNEQFF
TRBD1 many TRBJ1-2 TRBV20-1 TGCAGTGCTGCCACAGGGGTAGACTATGGCTACACCTTC CSAATGVDYGYTF
. . TRBJ2-7 TRBV28 TGTGCCAGCAGTTTATTGTCGGCTCGAGGGTCCTACGAGCAGTACTTC CASSLLSARGSYEQYF
. . TRBJ2-3 TRBV6-2/TRBV6-3 TGTGCCAGCAGCTCGACTAGTTCTCAGTATTTT CASSSTSSQYF
. . TRBJ2-2 TRBV5-1 TGCGCCAGCAGCTTGGGGCAGGGGCCTCGGGCCGGGGAGCTGTTTTTT CASSLGQGPRAGELFF
. . TRBJ2-1 TRBV7-9 TGTGCCAGCAGCTTAACCGGGGGGCGTGAGCAGTTCTTC CASSLTGGREQFF
. . TRBJ1-5 TRBV10-3 TGTGCCATCAGCGGGCAGGTTGGCAGTCAGCCCCAGCATTTT CAISGQVGSQPQHF
. few TRBJ2-3 TRBV29-1 TGCAGCGTTGATCGGGGGAATACGCAGTATTTT CSVDRGNTQYF
TRBD1 . TRBJ2-7 TRBV7-6 TGTGCCAGCAGCTTAGCTGTTGGCAGGGGGAACGAGCAGTACTTC CASSLAVGRGNEQYF
. . TRBJ1-4 TRBV5-1 TGCGCCAGCAGCTTTGATCCCAGGGGCACAACTAATGAAAAACTGTTTTTT CASSFDPRGTTNEKLFF
TRBD2 . TRBJ2-1 TRBV6-6 TGTGCCAGCAGTTACGGACTAGCGATAAGTCTGGGTATGAATGAGCAGTTCTTC CASSYGLAISLGMNEQFF
. . TRBJ1-5 TRBV24-1 TGTGCCACCAGTGATCTCACCGTTGATCAGCTCCAGCATTTT CATSDLTVDQLQHF